These 25 T cell receptor beta chains came from one sample sequenced in a study of spatial heterogeneity in lung cancer. One entry per CDR3 protein, called by TCRdb with MiXCR from the 5' RACE reads. Of roughly 100,000 distinct CDR3 sequences in the sample, roughly 9.5% are singletons; the top ten hold around 7%. As for time point: sample taken at primary tumor resection. The study sequenced unsorted whole RNA from tumor, nontumor lung or frozen PBMC. Sequences were derived from PBMCs, sampled at surgery. The source is a male donor with early-stage non-small cell lung cancer.

This clonotype was found many times. The rearrangement links TRBV2 to TRBJ1-1; no clear D. CDR1 is SNHLY and CDR2 is FYNNEI in the germline V gene. Trimming shortened V by 10 bases and J by 4 bases, and 13 bases separated the two germline ends. The CDR3 length is 12 residues. CDR3 in DNA: TGTGCCACCAAACAGAGTTCCACTGAAGCTTTCTTT. Its translation: CATKQSSTEAFF.

This clonotype was found a few times. J is TRBJ1-5 and V is TRBV5-1; no clear D. Germline V gives CDR1 SGHRS, CDR2 YFSETQ. V was pared by 4 bases and J by 0 bases, with 14 bases between. The CDR3 consists of 16 residues. This chain's CDR3 is CASSPQGLNSNQPQHF. The CDR3 DNA reads TGCGCCAGCAGCCCCCAAGGGCTAAATAGCAATCAGCCCCAGCATTTT.

This clonotype showed up many times. This chain joins TRBV12-3 or TRBV12-4 and TRBJ2-5; TRBD2 agrees at 7 bases. This CDR3 has 16 residues. After removal of 5 bases from V and 1 base from J, the junction contained 10 bases not matched to a gene. CDR3 in amino acids: CASSLWGAGSQETQYF. As DNA, the CDR3 is TGTGCCAGCAGTCTATGGGGAGCGGGGAGCCAAGAGACCCAGTACTTC.

This clonotype came up many times. V is TRBV27 and J is TRBJ1-5; 9 positions agree with TRBD1. The CDR3 runs to 16 residues. The V gene end was trimmed by 6 bases and the J gene end by 1 base; junction bases not matched to a gene: 7. Germline loops: CDR1 MNHEY, CDR2 SMNVEV (reference sequence). CDR3 DNA sequence: TGTGCCAGCAGAAGACAGGGGGATTGGAGCAATCAGCCCCAGCATTTT. It yields the protein CASRRQGDWSNQPQHF.

This clonotype has a count of ten or more. The chain's CDR3 is CASSQRGAGTQYF. Written as DNA, the CDR3 is TGTGCCAGCAGCCAGCGGGGGGCCGGGACCCAGTACTTC. The gene calls are TRBV7-2 and TRBJ2-5, with 9 bases identical to TRBD2. Germline trimming cut 5 bases from V and 7 bases from J; bases unmatched to any gene: 5. CDR1 SGHTA and CDR2 FQGNSA come from the germline V gene. The CDR3 runs to 13 residues.

This clonotype was counted a few times. The genes are TRBV6-5 and TRBJ1-4; tentatively, D is TRBD1 (6 bases). The CDR3 has 16 amino acids. The V gene lost 6 bases and the J gene lost 5 bases, with 19 bases spanning the gap. From germline, CDR1 is MNHEY and CDR2 SVGAGI. CDR3 residues: CASSPGTTKRNEKLFF. DNA of the CDR3: TGTGCCAGCAGCCCCGGGACAACTAAGCGGAATGAAAAACTGTTTTTT.

J is TRBJ2-3 and V is TRBV3-1, with D unresolved. CDR3 length: 16 residues. V lost 1 base and J 1 base, leaving 12 bases between the germline ends. Germline CDR1 and CDR2: LGHDT and YNNKEL (reference sequence). CDR3 protein: CASSQVPATRTDTQYF. For the CDR3, the DNA is TGTGCCAGCAGCCAAGTCCCAGCTACCCGCACAGATACGCAGTATTTT.

The chain links TRBV5-1 to TRBJ2-5, with D uncertain. Germline V gene sequence: CDR1 SGHRS, CDR2 YFSETQ. With 4 bases removed from V and 5 bases from J, the gap between germline ends came to 15 bases. The CDR3 loop spans 14 amino acids. The DNA for the CDR3 is TGCGCCAGCAGCCGAATATCGGATACGGAGACCCAGTACTTC. Translated, it gives CASSRISDTETQYF.

This clonotype was observed many times. The chain uses TRBV7-6 and TRBJ1-1; D is ambiguous. The V and J ends lost 4 bases and 3 bases respectively, with 15 bases between them. CDR1 is SGHVS, CDR2 FNYEAQ, per germline. The CDR3 extends over 15 amino acids. The CDR3 DNA is TGTGCCAGCAGCTCCCCGTCCCATCGGGACACTGAAGCTTTCTTT. Translation gives CASSSPSHRDTEAFF.

The chain couples TRBV11-2 to TRBJ2-5; no clear D gene. Deletions cut 1 base from V and 1 base from J, with 7 bases between. The length of the CDR3 is 14 residues. Germline values: CDR1 SGHAT, CDR2 FQNNGV. The CDR3 sequence is CASSLAPIQETQYF. DNA of the CDR3: TGTGCCAGCAGCTTAGCACCGATCCAAGAGACCCAGTACTTC.

This chain uses TRBV20-1 with TRBJ2-1, with 11 bases lining up with TRBD2. The CDR3 is 15 amino acids. V lost 0 bases to trimming and J lost 7 bases; unmatched junction nucleotides: 5. Germline lookup yields CDR1 DFQATT and CDR2 SNEGSKA (reference sequence). Here the CDR3 reads CSARDSGGALNEQFF. Written as DNA, the CDR3 is TGCAGTGCTAGAGATAGCGGGGGGGCATTGAATGAGCAGTTCTTC.

This clonotype was counted ten times or more. The chain is built from TRBV6-1 and TRBJ2-1; 8 bases fit TRBD2. After removal of 4 bases from V and 3 bases from J, the junction contained 11 bases not matched to a gene. CDR3 size: 17 residues. Germline lookup yields CDR1 MNHNS and CDR2 SASEGT. The CDR3 region has the DNA TGTGCCAGCAGTGCACGGGGGGGCGGGAGTTTCTACAATGAGCAGTTCTTC. It is translated as CASSARGGGSFYNEQFF.

This clonotype has ten or more counts. The gene calls are TRBV6-2 or TRBV6-3 and TRBJ2-7, with TRBD1 identical over 8 bases. CDR3 length equals 13 residues. Trimming removed 5 bases from V and 3 bases from J; junction bases left unmatched: 3. CDR1 and CDR2 from the germline V gene are MNHEY and SVGEGT. The CDR3 is CASSKGQVYEQYF. CDR3 in DNA: TGTGCCAGCAGTAAGGGACAGGTCTACGAGCAGTACTTC.

At least ten counts were recorded for this clonotype. V and J are TRBV27 and TRBJ2-7, with 11 positions matching TRBD2. The germline V gene has CDR1 MNHEY and CDR2 SMNVEV (reference sequence). CDR3 length equals 13 residues. V was pared by 3 bases and J by 7 bases, with 2 bases of the junction left unmatched. The CDR3 DNA reads TGTGCCAGCAGTTTGGGACTAGCGGCGGAGCAGTACTTC. Encoded protein: CASSLGLAAEQYF.

J is TRBJ2-3 and V is TRBV29-1; tentatively, D is TRBD1 (5 bases). This CDR3 spans 12 amino acids. Trimming took 7 bases from V and 1 from J, leaving 9 bases between them. Germline assignment: CDR1 SQVTM and CDR2 ANQGSEA. CDR3 amino acids: CSAVTGTDTQYF. CDR3 DNA: TGCAGCGCGGTGACAGGCACAGATACGCAGTATTTT.

This chain uses TRBV5-5 with TRBJ2-5; 8 bases match TRBD1. V shed 4 bases and J 4 bases; nucleotides not matched to a gene: 6. This CDR3 is built from 14 residues. Germline CDR1 SGHKS, CDR2 YYEKEE (reference sequence). CDR3 region: CASSPAGTGETQYF. The CDR3 region has the DNA TGTGCCAGCAGCCCCGCCGGGACAGGAGAGACCCAGTACTTC.

In its sample, this clonotype was seen many times. This rearrangement joins TRBV7-9 to TRBJ2-2; D might be TRBD1 (9 bases). V shed 3 bases and J shed 5 bases, with 16 bases lying between them. This CDR3 spans 16 amino acids. CDR1 and CDR2 (germline): SEHNR, FQNEAQ (reference sequence). The CDR3 reads CASSFDRGTSTGELFF. The CDR3 region has the DNA TGTGCCAGCAGCTTCGACAGGGGGACTAGTACCGGGGAGCTGTTTTTT.

The rearrangement joins TRBV7-9 to TRBJ2-7; D is unresolved. V was clipped by 3 bases and J by 4 bases, with 7 bases between them. The CDR3 consists of 12 residues. The germline CDR1 and CDR2 sequences are SEHNR and FQNEAQ (reference sequence). In nucleotides, the CDR3 is TGTGCCAGCAGCTTGCTAATTTACGAGCAGTACTTC. Amino acid sequence: CASSLLIYEQYF.

This clonotype was picked up a small number of times. This rearrangement joins TRBV2 to TRBJ1-5; 8 bases match TRBD1. This CDR3 contains 16 residues. Unmatched junction bases numbered 7, after V lost 6 bases and J lost 0 bases. Germline V gene lookup returns CDR1 SNHLY and CDR2 FYNNEI. The CDR3 region has the DNA TGTGCCAGCAGGGAAATGACAGGGGTTAGCAATCAGCCCCAGCATTTT. It encodes CASREMTGVSNQPQHF.

This clonotype was observed a handful of times. V gene TRBV11-2 combines with J gene TRBJ2-1, with D perhaps matching TRBD2 (6 bases). The V end was cut by 6 bases, the J end by 7 bases, with 19 bases between. CDR3 length: 15 amino acids. CDR1 is SGHAT and CDR2 is FQNNGV in the germline V gene. CDR3 amino acids: CASRPAGTFGNEQFF. DNA for the CDR3: TGTGCCAGCAGACCAGCCGGGACTTTCGGTAATGAGCAGTTCTTC.

The chain links TRBV27 to TRBJ2-3, with a weak D call TRBD2 (6 bases). CDR3 length: 15 residues. Per the germline V gene, CDR1 is MNHEY and CDR2 is SMNVEV (reference sequence). V shed 4 bases and J shed 2 bases, with 13 bases lying between them. The CDR3, as DNA: TGTGCCAGCAGTTGGGCGGGGACGTTCACAGATACGCAGTATTTT. Translated, it gives CASSWAGTFTDTQYF.

This chain connects TRBV5-4 to TRBJ2-7; 8 positions match TRBD1. The CDR3 has 14 amino acids. V lost 5 bases and J lost 5; bases outside the gene matches: 9. CDR1 and CDR2 from the germline V gene are SGHNT and YYREEE (reference sequence). The CDR3 DNA is TGTGCCAGCAGTCATCAGGGGGCTAATGACGAGCAGTACTTC. Amino acid sequence: CASSHQGANDEQYF.

J is TRBJ2-1 and V is TRBV20-1; no firm D call. The CDR3 extends over 15 amino acids. Germline V gene lookup returns CDR1 DFQATT and CDR2 SNEGSKA (reference sequence). V was trimmed by 0 bases and J by 7 bases, leaving 16 bases between them. This CDR3 reads CSARETRVWFNEQFF. In DNA, the CDR3 is TGCAGTGCTAGAGAAACCCGGGTTTGGTTTAATGAGCAGTTCTTC.

The chain combines TRBV6-1 with TRBJ1-1; D is unclear. The CDR3 has 11 amino acids. The germline V gene encodes CDR1 MNHNS and CDR2 SASEGT. V was pared by 7 bases and J by 4 bases, with 7 bases between. Here the CDR3 DNA reads TGTGCCAGCACCCCAGGCACTGAAGCTTTCTTT. Translation: CASTPGTEAFF.

This clonotype was seen a few times. This chain joins TRBV29-1 and TRBJ1-1; no clear D. Germline V gene lookup returns CDR1 SQVTM and CDR2 ANQGSEA. The CDR3 covers 15 residues. With 0 bases removed from V and 3 bases from J, the gap between germline ends came to 14 bases. The CDR3 DNA reads TGCAGCGTTGAAGATCTGGCAGGCCCGGACACTGAAGCTTTCTTT. As protein: CSVEDLAGPDTEAFF.